This TCR beta chain appears in the sequencing data of a study of T cells in Graves' hyperthyroidism and ophthalmopathy. The wider study: Specimen type is peripheral blood, collected at initial diagnosis prior to any treatment. Study results and caveats: Ophthalmopathy got predicted by the model a median about 6.7 months before its onset.

Researchers amplified the TCR beta CDR3 regions from RNA transcripts. The study used the HTBI primer set for a first-round RT-PCR of the TCR CDR3. TCRdb reanalysed the multiplex PCR reads using MiXCR and keeps one entry per CDR3 protein. This table holds more than 300,000 distinct CDR3 sequences, about 15% found once. Diagnoses used clinical symptoms, serum thyroxine and TRAb, thyroid ultrasound and orbital computed tomography. This CDR3 contains 20 residues. In germline, CDR1 is MDHEN, CDR2 SYDVKM. V was shortened by 8 bases and J by 3 bases, with 31 bases between the two germline ends. This clonotype was seen many times. Its antigen remains unidentified.

The receptor comes from a woman aged 60-75 years with Graves' hyperthyroidism. The sample was blood. The rearrangement links TRBV28 to TRBJ1-4, with a weak D call TRBD1 (6 bases). This chain's CDR3 is CASASTRDRRTLWPNEKLFF. In DNA form, the CDR3 reads TGTGCCAGCGCCTCCACTCGTGACAGGAGGACTTTATGGCCTAATGAAAAACTGTTTTTT.